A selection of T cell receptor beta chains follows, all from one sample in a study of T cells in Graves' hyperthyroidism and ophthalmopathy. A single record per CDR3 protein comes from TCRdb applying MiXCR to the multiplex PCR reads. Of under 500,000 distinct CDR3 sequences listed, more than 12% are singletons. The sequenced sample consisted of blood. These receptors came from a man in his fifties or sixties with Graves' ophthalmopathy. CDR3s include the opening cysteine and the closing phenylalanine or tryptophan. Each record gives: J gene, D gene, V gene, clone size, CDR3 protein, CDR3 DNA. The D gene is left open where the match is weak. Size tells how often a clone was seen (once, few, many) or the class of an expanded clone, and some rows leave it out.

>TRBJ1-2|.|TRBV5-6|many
CASKPAGAYYGYTF
TGTGCCAGCAAGCCGGCAGGGGCCTACTATGGCTACACCTTC
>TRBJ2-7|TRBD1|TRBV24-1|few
CATSDRQGESYEQYF
TGTGCCACCAGTGATCGACAGGGGGAATCCTACGAGCAGTACTTC
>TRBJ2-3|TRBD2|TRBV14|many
CASSQGGRFPDTQYF
TGTGCCAGCAGCCAGGGCGGGAGGTTCCCAGATACGCAGTATTTT
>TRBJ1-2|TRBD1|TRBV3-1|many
CASSARDRQIHSYGYTF
TGTGCCAGCAGCGCGAGGGACAGACAAATCCACAGCTATGGCTACACCTTC
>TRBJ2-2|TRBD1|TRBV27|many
CASSFHRDRGLRNTGELFF
TGTGCCAGCAGTTTTCACCGGGACAGGGGGCTTCGGAACACCGGGGAGCTGTTTTTT
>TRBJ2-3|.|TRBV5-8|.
CASSKQRDTQYF
TGTGCCAGCAGCAAACAAAGGGATACGCAGTATTTT
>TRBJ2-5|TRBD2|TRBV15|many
CATSGVGAGEETQYF
TGTGCCACCAGCGGAGTGGGTGCGGGAGAAGAGACCCAGTACTTC
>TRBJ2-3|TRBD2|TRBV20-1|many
CSAQDYGTSPDTQYF
TGCAGTGCACAGGATTACGGGACTAGCCCAGATACGCAGTATTTT
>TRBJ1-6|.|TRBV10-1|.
CASQDSSWSPLHF
TGCGCCAGCCAAGACTCTAGTTGGTCACCCCTCCACTTT
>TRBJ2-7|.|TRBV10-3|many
CAISESAGSYEQYF
TGTGCCATCAGTGAGTCTGCAGGCTCCTACGAGCAGTACTTC
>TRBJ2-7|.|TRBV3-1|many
CASSQTRNYEQYF
TGTGCCAGCAGCCAAACTAGAAACTACGAGCAGTACTTC
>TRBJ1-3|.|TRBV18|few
CASSPSHSDLADGNTIYF
TGTGCCAGCTCACCATCTCATTCGGATTTGGCGGACGGAAACACCATATATTTT
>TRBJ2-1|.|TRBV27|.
CASRAGQSSYNEQFF
TGTGCCAGCAGGGCCGGGCAAAGCTCCTACAATGAGCAGTTCTTC
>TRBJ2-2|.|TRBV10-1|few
CASSDTVLAGAGELFF
TGCGCCAGCAGTGATACGGTTCTAGCCGGGGCCGGGGAGCTGTTTTTT
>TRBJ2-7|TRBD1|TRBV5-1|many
CASSPRQGGTYEQYF
TGCGCCAGCTCCCCTCGACAGGGGGGTACCTACGAGCAGTACTTC
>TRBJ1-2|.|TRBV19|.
CASSKAASNYGYTF
TGTGCCAGTAGTAAGGCAGCCTCTAACTATGGCTACACCTTC
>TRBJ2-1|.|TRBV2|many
CASSVKWGQNEQFF
TGTGCCAGCAGTGTAAAGTGGGGGCAAAATGAGCAGTTCTTC
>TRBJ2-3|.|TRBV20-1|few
CSARDSRTIDTQYF
TGCAGTGCTAGAGATAGTAGGACCATAGATACGCAGTATTTT
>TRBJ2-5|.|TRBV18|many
CASSGREETQYF
TGTGCCAGCTCAGGCAGGGAGGAGACCCAGTACTTC
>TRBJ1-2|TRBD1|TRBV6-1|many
CASSETGGFPRGYTF
TGTGCCAGCAGTGAAACAGGGGGCTTCCCCCGCGGCTACACCTTC
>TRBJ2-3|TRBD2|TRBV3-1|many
CASSAGVGTDTQYF
TGTGCCAGCAGCGCGGGGGTCGGCACAGATACGCAGTATTTT
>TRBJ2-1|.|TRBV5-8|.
CASSKHSDHEQFF
TGTGCCAGCAGTAAGCATAGCGATCATGAGCAGTTCTTC
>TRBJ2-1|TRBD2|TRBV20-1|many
CSAPEKTSGGYNEQFF
TGCAGTGCTCCGGAAAAGACTAGCGGGGGATACAATGAGCAGTTCTTC
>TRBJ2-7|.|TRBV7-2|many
CASSNDAGAYEQYF
TGTGCCAGCAGTAATGATGCCGGCGCCTACGAGCAGTACTTC
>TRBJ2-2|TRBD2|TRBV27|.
CASSGGVSGGLFF
TGTGCCAGCAGTGGGGGGGTGTCCGGGGGGCTGTTTTTT
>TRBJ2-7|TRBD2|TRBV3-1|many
CASSPGLAEGHEQYF
TGTGCCAGCAGCCCGGGACTAGCAGAAGGGCACGAGCAGTACTTC
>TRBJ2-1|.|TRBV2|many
CASSENLAQNEQFF
TGTGCCAGCAGTGAAAATCTAGCGCAGAATGAGCAGTTCTTC
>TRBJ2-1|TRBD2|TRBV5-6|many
CASSLRAGGRYEQFF
TGTGCCAGCAGCTTGCGAGCGGGAGGGAGGTATGAGCAGTTCTTC
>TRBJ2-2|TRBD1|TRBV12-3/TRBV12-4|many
CASLTSARDRANTGELFF
TGTGCCAGCCTGACGTCCGCCAGGGACAGGGCGAACACCGGGGAGCTGTTTTTT
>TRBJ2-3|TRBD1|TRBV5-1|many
CASSSQPGTGGTDTQYF
TGCGCCAGCAGCAGCCAACCCGGGACAGGTGGCACAGATACGCAGTATTTT
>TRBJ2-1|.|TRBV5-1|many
CASSLGRRTYAYNEQFF
TGCGCCAGCAGCTTGGGCAGGCGTACGTATGCCTACAATGAGCAGTTCTTC
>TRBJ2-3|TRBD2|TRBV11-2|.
CASSLGTSDSTDTQYF
TGTGCCAGCAGCTTAGGAACTAGCGATAGCACAGATACGCAGTATTTT
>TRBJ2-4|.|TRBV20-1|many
CSASSLAKNIQYF
TGCAGTGCTAGTTCCCTAGCCAAAAACATTCAGTACTTC
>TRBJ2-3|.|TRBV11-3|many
CASSLDGIAEHITDTQYF
TGTGCCAGCAGCTTAGATGGAATAGCGGAACATATCACAGATACGCAGTATTTT
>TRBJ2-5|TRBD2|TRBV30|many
CAWSRAGVGETQYF
TGTGCCTGGAGTAGAGCGGGAGTGGGAGAGACCCAGTACTTC
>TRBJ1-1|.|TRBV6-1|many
CASSRELEAFF
TGTGCCAGCAGTAGAGAGCTTGAAGCTTTCTTT
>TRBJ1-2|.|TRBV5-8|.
CASSGLISYTF
TGTGCCAGCAGCGGACTAATAAGCTACACCTTC
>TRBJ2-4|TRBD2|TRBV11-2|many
CASSLVGGRAENIQYF
TGTGCCAGCAGCTTAGTGGGCGGGAGGGCGGAAAACATTCAGTACTTC
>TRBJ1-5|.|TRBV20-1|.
CSARAPGAWWQPQHF
TGCAGTGCTAGGGCCCCCGGGGCGTGGTGGCAGCCCCAGCATTTT
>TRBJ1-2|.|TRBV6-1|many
CASITWAGNFNYGYTF
TGTGCCAGCATCACCTGGGCGGGGAATTTCAACTATGGCTACACCTTC
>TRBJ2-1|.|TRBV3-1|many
CASSQDNAYNEQFF
TGTGCCAGCAGCCAAGATAACGCCTACAATGAGCAGTTCTTC
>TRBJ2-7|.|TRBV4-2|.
CASSQASPFSEQYF
TGTGCCAGCAGCCAAGCCTCGCCGTTTTCCGAGCAGTACTTC
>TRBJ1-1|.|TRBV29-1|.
CSAPDRNTEAFF
TGCAGCGCCCCGGACAGGAACACTGAAGCTTTCTTT
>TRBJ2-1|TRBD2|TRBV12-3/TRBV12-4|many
CASTRGGRTYNEQFF
TGTGCCAGTACAAGGGGCGGGAGGACCTACAATGAGCAGTTCTTC
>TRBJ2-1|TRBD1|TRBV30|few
CAWSVRDRTYNEQFF
TGTGCCTGGAGTGTACGGGACAGGACCTACAATGAGCAGTTCTTC
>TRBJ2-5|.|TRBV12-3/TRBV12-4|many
CASENSYQETQYF
TGTGCCAGCGAGAACAGCTACCAAGAGACCCAGTACTTC
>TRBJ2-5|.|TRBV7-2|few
CASSMYVETQYF
TGTGCCAGCAGCATGTATGTGGAGACCCAGTACTTC
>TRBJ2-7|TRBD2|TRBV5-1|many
CASSQLRLAENYEQYF
TGCGCCAGCAGCCAACTAAGACTAGCGGAAAACTACGAGCAGTACTTC
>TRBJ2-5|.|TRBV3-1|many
CASSHSRGGPAGETQYF
TGTGCCAGCAGCCATTCCAGGGGAGGGCCAGCGGGAGAGACCCAGTACTTC
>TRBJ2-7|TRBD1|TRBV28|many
CASSSKIRQGAPGEQYF
TGTGCCAGCAGCTCCAAAATAAGACAGGGGGCCCCTGGAGAGCAGTACTTC
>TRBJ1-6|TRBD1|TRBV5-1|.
CASSLEQGPGSPLHF
TGCGCCAGCAGCTTGGAACAGGGGCCGGGGTCACCCCTCCACTTT
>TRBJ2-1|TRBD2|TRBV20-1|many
CSANSGSFGYNEQFF
TGCAGTGCTAATAGCGGGAGTTTTGGTTACAATGAGCAGTTCTTC
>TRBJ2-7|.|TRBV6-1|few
CASRSRAGDYEQYF
TGTGCCAGCCGGAGTCGGGCAGGGGACTACGAGCAGTACTTC